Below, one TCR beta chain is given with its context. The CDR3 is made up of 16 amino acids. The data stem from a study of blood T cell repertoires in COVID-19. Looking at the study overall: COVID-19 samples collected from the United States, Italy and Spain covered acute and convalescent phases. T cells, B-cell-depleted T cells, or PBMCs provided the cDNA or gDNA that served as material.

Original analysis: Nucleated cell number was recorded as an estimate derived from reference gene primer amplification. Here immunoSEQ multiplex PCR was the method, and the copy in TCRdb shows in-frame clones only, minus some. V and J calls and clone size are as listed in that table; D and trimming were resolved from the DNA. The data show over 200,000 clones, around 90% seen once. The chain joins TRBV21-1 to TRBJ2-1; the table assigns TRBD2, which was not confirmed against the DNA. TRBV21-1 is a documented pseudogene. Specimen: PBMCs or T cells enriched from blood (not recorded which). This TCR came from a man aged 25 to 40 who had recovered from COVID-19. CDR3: CASSSTGTSGYNEQFF. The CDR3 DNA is TGTGCCAGCAGCAGTACCGGGACTAGCGGCTACAATGAGCAGTTCTTC.